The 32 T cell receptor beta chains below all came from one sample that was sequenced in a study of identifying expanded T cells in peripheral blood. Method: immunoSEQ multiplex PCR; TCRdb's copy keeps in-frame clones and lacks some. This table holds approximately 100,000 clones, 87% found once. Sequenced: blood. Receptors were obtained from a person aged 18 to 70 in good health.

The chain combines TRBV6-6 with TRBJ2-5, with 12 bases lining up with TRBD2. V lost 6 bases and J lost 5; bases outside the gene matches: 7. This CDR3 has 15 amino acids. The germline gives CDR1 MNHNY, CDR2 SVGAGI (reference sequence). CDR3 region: CASSPLAGGQETQYF. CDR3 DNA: TGTGCCAGCAGCCCACTAGCGGGGGGACAGGAGACCCAGTACTTC.

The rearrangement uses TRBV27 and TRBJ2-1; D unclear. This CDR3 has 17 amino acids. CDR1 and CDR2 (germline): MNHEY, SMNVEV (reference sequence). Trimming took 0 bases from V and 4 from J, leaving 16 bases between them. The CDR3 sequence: CASSLSQLPFSYNEQFF. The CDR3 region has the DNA TGTGCCAGCAGTTTATCGCAACTACCCTTTTCTTACAATGAGCAGTTCTTC.

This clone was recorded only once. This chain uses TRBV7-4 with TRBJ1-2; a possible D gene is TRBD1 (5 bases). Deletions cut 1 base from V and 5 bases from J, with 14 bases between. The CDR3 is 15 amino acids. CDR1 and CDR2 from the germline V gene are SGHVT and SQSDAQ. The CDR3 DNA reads TGTGCCAGCAGCTTAGTTTATGGGGCGAGTTATGGCTACACCTTC. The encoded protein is CASSLVYGASYGYTF.

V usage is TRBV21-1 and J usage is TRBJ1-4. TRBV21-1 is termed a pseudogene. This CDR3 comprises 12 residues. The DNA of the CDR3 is TGTGCCAGCAGCAAACTGGGAGAAAAACTGTTTTTT. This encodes CASSKLGEKLFF.

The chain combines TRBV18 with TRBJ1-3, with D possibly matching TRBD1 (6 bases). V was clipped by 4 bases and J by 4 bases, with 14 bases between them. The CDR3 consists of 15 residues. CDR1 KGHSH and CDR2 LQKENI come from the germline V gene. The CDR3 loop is CASSLNRARGNTIYF. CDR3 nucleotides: TGTGCCAGCTCACTAAACAGGGCGAGGGGAAACACCATATATTTT.

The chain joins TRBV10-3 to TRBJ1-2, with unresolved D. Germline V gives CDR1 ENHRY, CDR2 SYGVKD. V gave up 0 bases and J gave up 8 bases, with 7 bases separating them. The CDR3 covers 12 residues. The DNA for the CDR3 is TGTGCCATCAGTGAGTCGACGGGCGGCTACACCTTC. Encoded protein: CAISESTGGYTF.

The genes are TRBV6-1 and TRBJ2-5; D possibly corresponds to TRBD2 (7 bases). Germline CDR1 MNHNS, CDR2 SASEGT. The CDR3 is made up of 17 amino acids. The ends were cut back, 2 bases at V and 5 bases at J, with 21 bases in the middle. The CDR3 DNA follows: TGTGCCAGCAGTGAATACCCCCAGCGGGGACACCGGGAGACCCAGTACTTC. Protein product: CASSEYPQRGHRETQYF.

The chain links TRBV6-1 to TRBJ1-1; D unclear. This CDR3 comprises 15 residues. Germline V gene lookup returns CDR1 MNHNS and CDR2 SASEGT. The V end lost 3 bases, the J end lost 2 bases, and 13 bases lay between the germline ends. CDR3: CASSEWRVYNTEAFF. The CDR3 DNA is TGTGCCAGCAGTGAGTGGAGGGTTTACAACACTGAAGCTTTCTTT.

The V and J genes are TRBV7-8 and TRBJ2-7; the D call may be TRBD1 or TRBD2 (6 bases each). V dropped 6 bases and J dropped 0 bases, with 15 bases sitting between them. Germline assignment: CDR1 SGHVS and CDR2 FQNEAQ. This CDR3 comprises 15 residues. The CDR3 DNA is TGTGCCAGCAGGAGGGGGGACATTAGCTCCTACGAGCAGTACTTC. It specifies CASRRGDISSYEQYF.

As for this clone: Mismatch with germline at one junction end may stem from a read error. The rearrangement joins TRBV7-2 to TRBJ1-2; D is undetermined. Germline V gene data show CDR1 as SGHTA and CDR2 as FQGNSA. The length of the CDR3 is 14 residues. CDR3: CASSESGVRGTDPF. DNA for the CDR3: TGTGCCAGCAGCGAATCTGGGGTGCGTGGTACAGATCCCTTC.

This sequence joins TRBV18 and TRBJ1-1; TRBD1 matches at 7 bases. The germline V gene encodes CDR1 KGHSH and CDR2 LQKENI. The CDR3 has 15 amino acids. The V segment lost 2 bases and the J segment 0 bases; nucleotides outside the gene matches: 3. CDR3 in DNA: TGTGCCAGCTCACCAGGAGACAGGGTGAACACTGAAGCTTTCTTT. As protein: CASSPGDRVNTEAFF.

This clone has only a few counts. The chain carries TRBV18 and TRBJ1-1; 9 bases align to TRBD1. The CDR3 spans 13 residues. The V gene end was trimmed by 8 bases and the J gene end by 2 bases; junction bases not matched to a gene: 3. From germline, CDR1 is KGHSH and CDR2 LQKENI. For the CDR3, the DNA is TGTGCCAGCGTGGACAGGGGAAACACTGAAGCTTTCTTT. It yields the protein CASVDRGNTEAFF.

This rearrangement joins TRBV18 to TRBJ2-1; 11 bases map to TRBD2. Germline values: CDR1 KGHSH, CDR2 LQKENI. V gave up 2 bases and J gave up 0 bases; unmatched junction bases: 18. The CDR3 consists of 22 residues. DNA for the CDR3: TGTGCCAGCTCACCAATATCAGTGACTAGCGGGGCGCTACCGAGCTCCTACAATGAGCAGTTCTTC. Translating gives CASSPISVTSGALPSSYNEQFF.

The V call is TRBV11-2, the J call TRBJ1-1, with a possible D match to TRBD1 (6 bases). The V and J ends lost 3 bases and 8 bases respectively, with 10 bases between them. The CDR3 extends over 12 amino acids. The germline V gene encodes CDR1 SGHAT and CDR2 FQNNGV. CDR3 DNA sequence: TGTGCCAGCAGCTTGGAGGGGGGGGAAGCTTTCTTT. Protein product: CASSLEGGEAFF. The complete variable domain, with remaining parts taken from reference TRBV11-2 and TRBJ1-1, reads EAGVAQSPRYKIIEKRQSVAFWCNPISGHATLYWYQQILGQGPKLLIQFQNNGVVDDSQLPKDRFSAERLKGVDSTLKIQPAKLEDSAVYLCASSLEGGEAFFGQGTRLTVV.

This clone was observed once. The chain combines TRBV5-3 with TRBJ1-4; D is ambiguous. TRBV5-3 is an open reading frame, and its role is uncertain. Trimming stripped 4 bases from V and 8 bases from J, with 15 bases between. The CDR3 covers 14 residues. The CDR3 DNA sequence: TGTGCCAGAAGCCCCCGGGAGATAGAGGAAAAACTGTTTTTT. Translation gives CARSPREIEEKLFF.

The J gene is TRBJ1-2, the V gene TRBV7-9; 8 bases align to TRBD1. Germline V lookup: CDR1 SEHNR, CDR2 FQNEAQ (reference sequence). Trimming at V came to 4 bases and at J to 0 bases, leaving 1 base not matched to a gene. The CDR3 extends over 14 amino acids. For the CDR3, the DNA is TGTGCCAGCAGCTCAGGGGGCTCTAACTATGGCTACACCTTC. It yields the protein CASSSGGSNYGYTF. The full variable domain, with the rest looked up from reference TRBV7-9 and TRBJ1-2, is DTGVSQNPRHKITKRGQNVTFRCDPISEHNRLYWYRQTLGQGPEFLTYFQNEAQLEKSRLLSDRFSAERPKGSFSTLEIQRTEQGDSAMYLCASSSGGSNYGYTFGSGTRLTVV.

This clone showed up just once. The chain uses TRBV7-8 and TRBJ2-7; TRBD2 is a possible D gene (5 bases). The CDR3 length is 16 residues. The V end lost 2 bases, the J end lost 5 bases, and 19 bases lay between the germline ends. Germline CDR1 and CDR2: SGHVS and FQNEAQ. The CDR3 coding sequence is TGTGCCAGCAGCTTATGGGCCCCAGGTCCGGAGGACGAGCAGTACTTC. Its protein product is CASSLWAPGPEDEQYF.

This CDR3 is CSVEEDLAGGPTDTQYF. In DNA form, the CDR3 reads TGCAGCGTTGAAGAGGACCTAGCGGGGGGCCCCACAGATACGCAGTATTTT. This chain connects TRBV29-1 to TRBJ2-3, with 11 nucleotides matching TRBD2. Looked up from germline, CDR1 is SQVTM and CDR2 is ANQGSEA. This CDR3 has 17 amino acids. The junction had 7 bases not matched to a gene; V was cut back by 0 bases and J by 2 bases.

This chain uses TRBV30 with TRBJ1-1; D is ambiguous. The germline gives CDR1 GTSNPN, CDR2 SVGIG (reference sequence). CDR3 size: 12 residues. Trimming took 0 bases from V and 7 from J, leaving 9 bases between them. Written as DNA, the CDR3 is TGTGCCTGGAGTGTACAACCCTTTGAAGCTTTCTTT. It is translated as CAWSVQPFEAFF.

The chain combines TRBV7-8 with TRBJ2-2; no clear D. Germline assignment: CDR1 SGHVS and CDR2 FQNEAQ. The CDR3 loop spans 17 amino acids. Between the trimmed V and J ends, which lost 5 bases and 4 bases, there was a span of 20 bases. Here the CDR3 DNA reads TGTGCCAGCAGCCTCCAGAGGCAGATCAGTGGCACCGGGGAGCTGTTTTTT. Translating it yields CASSLQRQISGTGELFF.

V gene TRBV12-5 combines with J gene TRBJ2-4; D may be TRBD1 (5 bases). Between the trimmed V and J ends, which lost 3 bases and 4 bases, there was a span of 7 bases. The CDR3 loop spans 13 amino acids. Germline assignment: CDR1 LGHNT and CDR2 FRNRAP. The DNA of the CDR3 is TGTGCTAGTGGTTTAAGGGGTAAAAACATTCAGTACTTC. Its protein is CASGLRGKNIQYF.

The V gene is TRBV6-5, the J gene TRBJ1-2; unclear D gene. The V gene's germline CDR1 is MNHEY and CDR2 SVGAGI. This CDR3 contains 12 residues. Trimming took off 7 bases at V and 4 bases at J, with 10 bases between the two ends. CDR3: CASTGGVYGYTF. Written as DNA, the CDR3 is TGTGCCAGCACCGGCGGAGTCTATGGCTACACCTTC.

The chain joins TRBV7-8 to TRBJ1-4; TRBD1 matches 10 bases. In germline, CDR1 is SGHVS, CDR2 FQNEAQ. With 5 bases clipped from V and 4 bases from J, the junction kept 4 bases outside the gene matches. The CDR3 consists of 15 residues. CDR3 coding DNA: TGTGCCAGCAGCCCCCGGACAGGGGGTAATGAAAAACTGTTTTTT. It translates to CASSPRTGGNEKLFF.

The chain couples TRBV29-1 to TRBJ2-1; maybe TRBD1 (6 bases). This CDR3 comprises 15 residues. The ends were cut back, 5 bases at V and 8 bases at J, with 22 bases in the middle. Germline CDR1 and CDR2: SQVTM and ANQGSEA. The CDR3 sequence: CSVSTGFPGTDEQFF. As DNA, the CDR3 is TGCAGCGTTTCAACAGGGTTTCCGGGGACCGATGAGCAGTTCTTC.

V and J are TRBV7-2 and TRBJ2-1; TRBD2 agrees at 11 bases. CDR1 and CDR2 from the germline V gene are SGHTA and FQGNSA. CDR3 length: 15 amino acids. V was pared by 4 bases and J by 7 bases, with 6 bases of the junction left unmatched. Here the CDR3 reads CASSYSSGGANEQFF. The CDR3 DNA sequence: TGTGCCAGCAGCTACAGTAGCGGGGGGGCGAATGAGCAGTTCTTC.

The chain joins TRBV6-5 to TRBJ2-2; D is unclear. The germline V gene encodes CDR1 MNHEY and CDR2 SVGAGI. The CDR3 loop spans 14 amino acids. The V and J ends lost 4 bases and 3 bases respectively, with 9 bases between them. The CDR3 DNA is TGTGCCAGCAGTTGGACGGTATACACCGGGGAGCTGTTTTTT. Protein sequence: CASSWTVYTGELFF.

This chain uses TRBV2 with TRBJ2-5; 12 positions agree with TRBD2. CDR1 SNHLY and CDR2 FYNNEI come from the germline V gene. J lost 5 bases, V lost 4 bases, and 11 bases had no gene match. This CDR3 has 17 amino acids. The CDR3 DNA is TGTGCCAGCAGTGCGGCTAGCGGGGGGGCCGAAGAGGAGACCCAGTACTTC. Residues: CASSAASGGAEEETQYF. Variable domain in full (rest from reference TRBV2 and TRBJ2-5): EPEVTQTPSHQVTQMGQEVILRCVPISNHLYFYWYRQILGQKVEFLVSFYNNEISEKSEIFDDQFSVERPDGSNFTLKIRSTKLEDSAMYFCASSAASGGAEEETQYFGPGTRLLVL.

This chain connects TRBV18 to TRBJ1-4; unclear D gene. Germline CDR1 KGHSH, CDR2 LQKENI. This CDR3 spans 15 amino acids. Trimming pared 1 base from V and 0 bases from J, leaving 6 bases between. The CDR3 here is CASSPQRPTNEKLFF. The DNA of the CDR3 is TGTGCCAGCTCACCACAGAGACCAACTAATGAAAAACTGTTTTTT.

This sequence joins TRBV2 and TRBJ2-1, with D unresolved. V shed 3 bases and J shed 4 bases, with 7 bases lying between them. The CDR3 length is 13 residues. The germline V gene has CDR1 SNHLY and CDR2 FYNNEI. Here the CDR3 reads CASSEAPYNEQFF. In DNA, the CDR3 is TGTGCCAGCAGTGAGGCACCGTACAATGAGCAGTTCTTC.

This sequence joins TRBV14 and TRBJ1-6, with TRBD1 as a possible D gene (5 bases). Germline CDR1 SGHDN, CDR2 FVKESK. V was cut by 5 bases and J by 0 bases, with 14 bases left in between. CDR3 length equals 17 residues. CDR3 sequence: CASSGGTGSSYNSPLHF. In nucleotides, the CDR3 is TGTGCCAGCAGCGGGGGGACGGGAAGCTCCTATAATTCACCCCTCCACTTT.

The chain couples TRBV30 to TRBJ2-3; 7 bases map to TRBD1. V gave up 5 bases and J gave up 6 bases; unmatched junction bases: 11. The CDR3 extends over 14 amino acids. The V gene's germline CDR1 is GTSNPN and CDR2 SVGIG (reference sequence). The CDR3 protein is CAWQSTLRGDTQYF. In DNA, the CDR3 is TGTGCCTGGCAATCAACACTCAGGGGGGATACGCAGTATTTT.

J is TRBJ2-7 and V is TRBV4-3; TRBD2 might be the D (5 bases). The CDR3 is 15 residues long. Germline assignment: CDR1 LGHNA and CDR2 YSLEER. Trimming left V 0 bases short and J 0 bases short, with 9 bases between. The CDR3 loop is CASSQDHTSSYEQYF. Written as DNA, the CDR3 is TGCGCCAGCAGCCAAGACCATACTAGCTCCTACGAGCAGTACTTC.